The clone carrying this T cell receptor beta chain occurred many times. Sorted cells numbering roughly 18,000 to 1,000,000, with 10%, 30% or 50% RNA, yielded the naive CD8 libraries. Sorting was used to obtain naive CD8 T cells (CD8+CD4-CCR7+CD45RA+). TCRdb ran MiXCR on the PCR reads and lists one entry per CDR3 protein. Of hundreds of thousands of distinct CDR3 sequences detected, less than 30% appear once; the ten largest clones hold 0.7% to 0.95%. This entry comes from a study of molecular identifiers for immune sequencing clone quantification. The CDR3 is 16 residues long. Germline assignment: CDR1 MGHRA and CDR2 YSYEKL. V was pared by 0 bases and J by 4 bases, with 15 bases between.

This TCR derives from a human donor in good health. Some libraries in this study had Jurkat cell RNA spiked in. Sequenced: naive CD8+ T cells from blood, with Jurkat cell RNA spiked in. Subset here: FACS-sorted CD8+CD4-CCR7+CD45RA+ naive T cells. The chain couples TRBV4-1 to TRBJ1-1; no clear D. This chain's CDR3 is CASSQDPGARATEAFF. As DNA, the CDR3 is TGCGCCAGCAGCCAAGACCCGGGAGCCCGGGCCACTGAAGCTTTCTTT.